These 27 T cell receptor beta chains originate from one sample sequenced in a study of blood T cell repertoires in COVID-19. This table comes from immunoSEQ multiplex PCR, and its TCRdb copy is limited to in-frame clones, with some not included. The sample carries 150,000 to 180,000 clones, 78% recorded once. Source material: peripheral blood. The receptors shown here come from an elderly man with acute or convalescent COVID-19.

DNA of the CDR3: TGTGCCAGCAGCTGGGGCGGGGGACCTAGCACAGATACGCAGTATTTT. It codes for CASSWGGGPSTDTQYF. The J gene is TRBJ2-3, the V gene TRBV5-4; TRBD2 agrees at 7 bases. Germline CDR1 reads SGHNT; CDR2 reads YYREEE (reference sequence). This CDR3 spans 16 amino acids. Unmatched junction bases numbered 7, after V lost 3 bases and J lost 0 bases.

CDR3 sequence reads: CATSDTGTGARGYTF. The CDR3 DNA sequence: TGTGCCACCAGTGATACCGGGACAGGGGCGAGGGGCTACACCTTC. This sequence joins TRBV24-1 and TRBJ1-2; 10 positions match TRBD1. With 3 bases clipped from V and 8 bases from J, the junction kept 8 bases outside the gene matches. This CDR3 has 15 amino acids. Germline loops: CDR1 KGHDR, CDR2 SFDVKD.

V and J are TRBV12-3 or TRBV12-4 and TRBJ1-2; D remains ambiguous. The CDR3 length is 13 residues. Trimming took off 1 base at V and 4 bases at J, with 7 bases between the two ends. CDR3 sequence (DNA): TGTGCCAGCAGTTTAGACAGCCGCTATGGCTACACCTTC. Translating it yields CASSLDSRYGYTF.

The chain uses TRBV11-2 and TRBJ2-5; 9 bases agree with TRBD1. J gave up 5 bases and V 5 bases, and 12 bases lay outside the gene matches. This CDR3 is 16 amino acids long. In germline, CDR1 is SGHAT, CDR2 FQNNGV. CDR3 in DNA: TGTGCCAGCAGCACGGGGGACAGGGAAGCGGCGGAGACCCAGTACTTC. Its translation is CASSTGDREAAETQYF.

CDR3 sequence reads: CASSRFWGPVRRGTQETQYF. In nucleotides, the CDR3 is TGTGCCAGCAGCCGTTTTTGGGGACCGGTGCGGCGGGGGACTCAAGAGACCCAGTACTTC. This chain uses TRBV7-8 with TRBJ2-5; 7 nucleotides agree with TRBD2. CDR3 length equals 20 residues. Germline values: CDR1 SGHVS, CDR2 FQNEAQ. Trimming took 5 bases from V and 2 from J; bases not matched to a gene: 23.

This rearrangement joins TRBV10-2 to TRBJ1-5, with D tentatively TRBD1 (6 bases). V lost 0 bases to trimming and J lost 3 bases, with 9 bases between them. Germline V gene data show CDR1 as WSHSY and CDR2 as SAAADI. The CDR3 has 15 amino acids. The CDR3 bases are TGCGCCAGCAGTGAGTCCGGGGGGCCCAATCAGCCCCAGCATTTT. This translates into CASSESGGPNQPQHF.

This clone was observed a few times. V gene TRBV12-3 or TRBV12-4 combines with J gene TRBJ2-3; 7 positions agree with TRBD1. V shed 6 bases, J shed 4 bases, and the junction held 4 bases outside the gene matches. The CDR3 has 13 amino acids. The CDR3 here is CASSPTGPDTQYF. The CDR3 DNA follows: TGTGCCAGCAGCCCGACAGGGCCAGATACGCAGTATTTT.

The chain joins TRBV18 to TRBJ2-3; no definite D call. CDR1 is KGHSH and CDR2 is LQKENI in the germline V gene. The CDR3 is made up of 13 amino acids. Trimming removed 2 bases at V and 1 base at J, with 4 bases between. CDR3 sequence (DNA): TGTGCCAGCTCACCAGCGGGCACAGATACGCAGTATTTT. It specifies CASSPAGTDTQYF. Full variable domain (rest looked up from reference TRBV18 and TRBJ2-3): NAGVMQNPRHLVRRRGQEARLRCSPMKGHSHVYWYRQLPEEGLKFMVYLQKENIIDESGMPKERFSAEFPKEGPSILRIQQVVRGDSAAYFCASSPAGTDTQYFGPGTRLTVL.

The CDR3 sequence: CASSFRLAPEQYF. The CDR3 region has the DNA TGTGCCAGCAGCTTCCGGCTAGCTCCCGAGCAGTACTTC. V usage is TRBV7-9 and J usage is TRBJ2-7; D perhaps matches TRBD2 (5 bases). This CDR3 comprises 13 residues. V dropped 3 bases and J dropped 6 bases, with 12 bases sitting between them. In germline, CDR1 is SEHNR, CDR2 FQNEAQ (reference sequence).

The gene calls are TRBV5-5 and TRBJ2-1, with D maybe TRBD2 (5 bases). Germline assignment: CDR1 SGHKS and CDR2 YYEKEE (reference sequence). The V end was cut by 7 bases, the J end by 6 bases, with 11 bases between. The CDR3 sequence is 12 residues long. CDR3 loop: CASQRGLNEQFF. The CDR3 coding sequence is TGTGCCAGCCAACGGGGTCTCAATGAGCAGTTCTTC.

This clone was seen more than once but under ten times. The chain has TRBV30 and TRBJ2-7; a possible D gene is TRBD2 (8 bases). Trimming took 2 bases from V and 4 from J, leaving 33 bases between them. This CDR3 comprises 20 residues. Per the germline V gene, CDR1 is GTSNPN and CDR2 is SVGIG (reference sequence). The CDR3 loop is CAWSKPREGAPMTRIYEQYF. CDR3 nucleotides: TGTGCCTGGAGTAAACCACGGGAGGGGGCTCCCATGACTAGAATTTACGAGCAGTACTTC.

J is TRBJ2-3 and V is TRBV7-8; 14 bases fit TRBD2. CDR1 is SGHVS and CDR2 is FQNEAQ in the germline V gene. The CDR3 is 15 residues long. J gave up 6 bases and V 6 bases, and 5 bases lay outside the gene matches. In DNA, the CDR3 is TGTGCCAGCAGGGGACTAGCGGGGGTGGTGGATACGCAGTATTTT. Translation gives CASRGLAGVVDTQYF.

This rearrangement joins TRBV5-1 to TRBJ2-1, with 9 bases identical to TRBD1. Germline V gene sequence: CDR1 SGHRS, CDR2 YFSETQ. With 2 bases clipped from V and 6 bases from J, the junction kept 9 bases outside the gene matches. The CDR3 is 16 amino acids. The CDR3, as DNA: TGCGCCAGCAGCTTAGGAGCCGGGACAGGGATCAATGAGCAGTTCTTC. Its translation is CASSLGAGTGINEQFF.

The genes are TRBV7-8 and TRBJ2-3; 14 bases fit TRBD2. V lost 5 bases and J lost 0; bases outside the gene matches: 4. The germline V gene encodes CDR1 SGHVS and CDR2 FQNEAQ. CDR3 size: 17 residues. The DNA for the CDR3 is TGTGCCAGCAGCCGGACTAGCGGGGGGACGAGCACAGATACGCAGTATTTT. Its translation: CASSRTSGGTSTDTQYF. Based on the CDR3 plus reference TRBV7-8 and TRBJ2-3, the full variable domain is GAGVSQSPRYKVAKRGQDVALRCDPISGHVSLFWYQQALGQGPEFLTYFQNEAQLDKSGLPSDRFFAERPEGSVSTLKIQRTQQEDSAVYLCASSRTSGGTSTDTQYFGPGTRLTVL.

The J gene is TRBJ2-1, the V gene TRBV7-6; TRBD2 aligns across 8 bases. The CDR3 runs 17 residues. Germline V lookup: CDR1 SGHVS, CDR2 FNYEAQ. With 1 base clipped from V and 0 bases from J, the junction kept 5 bases outside the gene matches. The CDR3 loop reads CASSLVGGGSSYNEQFF. Written as DNA, the CDR3 is TGTGCCAGCAGCTTAGTCGGCGGGGGGAGCTCCTACAATGAGCAGTTCTTC.

This chain uses TRBV7-8 with TRBJ1-4; D unclear. The germline CDR1 and CDR2 sequences are SGHVS and FQNEAQ. V lost 7 bases and J lost 0, with 15 bases in between. The CDR3 contains 16 residues. Here the CDR3 DNA reads TGTGCCAGCACCGACGAGGAGGCAGCAACTAATGAAAAACTGTTTTTT. It translates to CASTDEEAATNEKLFF.

The chain couples TRBV19 to TRBJ1-5, with 8 bases that match TRBD1. CDR1 is LNHDA, CDR2 SQIVND, per germline (reference sequence). The CDR3 is 17 residues long. V was clipped by 3 bases and J by 1 base; unmatched bases: 8. The CDR3 coding sequence is TGTGCCAGTAGTATCCGAACAGGGGGGACCAGCAATCAGCCCCAGCATTTT. Translating it yields CASSIRTGGTSNQPQHF.

This clone was detected only a few times. The genes are TRBV24-1 and TRBJ1-5; TRBD1 aligns across 8 bases. Unmatched junction bases numbered 7, after V lost 4 bases and J lost 9 bases. CDR1 is KGHDR and CDR2 is SFDVKD in the germline V gene. The CDR3 totals 14 residues. CDR3 sequence: CATSDSGQVMPQHF. CDR3 DNA sequence: TGTGCCACCAGTGACTCGGGACAGGTCATGCCCCAGCATTTT.

The chain combines TRBV28 with TRBJ1-5, with TRBD1 matching over 7 bases. This CDR3 is 15 amino acids long. Unmatched junction bases numbered 7, after V lost 5 bases and J lost 3 bases. Germline V gene sequence: CDR1 MDHEN, CDR2 SYDVKM. The CDR3 sequence: CASSDREVDNQPQHF. Here the CDR3 DNA reads TGTGCCAGCAGTGACAGGGAGGTTGACAATCAGCCCCAGCATTTT.

This clone was counted a few times. The V gene is TRBV10-2, the J gene TRBJ2-5; a possible D gene is TRBD1 (6 bases). V was cut by 8 bases and J by 4 bases, with 14 bases left in between. The CDR3 is 13 amino acids. CDR1 and CDR2 from the germline V gene are WSHSY and SAAADI. The CDR3 DNA sequence: TGCGCCAGCGGGGTCTTAGGGGGAGAGACCCAGTACTTC. This codes for CASGVLGGETQYF.

The chain joins TRBV6-6 to TRBJ1-2, with D uncertain. The V gene's germline CDR1 is MNHNY and CDR2 SVGAGI (reference sequence). The CDR3 loop spans 14 amino acids. Trimming cost V 0 bases and J 6 bases, with 11 bases left between them. The CDR3 nucleotides read TGTGCCAGCAGTTACTCGACGCGGGAGGATGGCTACACCTTC. This encodes CASSYSTREDGYTF.

This clone was picked up a small number of times. The chain links TRBV5-1 to TRBJ1-4; TRBD1 agrees at 8 bases. The germline gives CDR1 SGHRS, CDR2 YFSETQ. V shed 4 bases and J 0 bases; nucleotides not matched to a gene: 8. The length of the CDR3 is 17 residues. The CDR3 loop is CASSIDRGGSTNEKLFF. Here the CDR3 DNA reads TGCGCCAGCAGCATTGACAGGGGAGGTTCAACTAATGAAAAACTGTTTTTT.

The chain is built from TRBV4-1 and TRBJ2-2; D gene unclear. The CDR3 covers 15 residues. CDR1 is MGHRA, CDR2 YSYEKL, per germline. Trimming left V 0 bases short and J 3 bases short, with 8 bases between. CDR3 in DNA: TGCGCCAGCAGCCAAGATAGTACGGACACCGGGGAGCTGTTTTTT. The encoded protein is CASSQDSTDTGELFF.

The chain couples TRBV9 to TRBJ2-1; perhaps TRBD2 as D (5 bases). Germline V CDR1 and CDR2: SGDLS, YYNGEE. There are 13 residues in the CDR3. Trimming stripped 0 bases from V and 14 bases from J, with 15 bases between. The CDR3 DNA reads as TGTGCCAGCAGCGTAGCTGAGGGTTGGGATAAGTTCTTC. Encoded protein: CASSVAEGWDKFF.

The chain employs TRBV14 and TRBJ1-2; no clear D. Per germline, CDR1 SGHDN and CDR2 FVKESK. Trimming took 1 base from V and 4 from J, leaving 13 bases between them. The CDR3 loop spans 15 amino acids. The CDR3 reads CASSQGMREGYGYTF. The CDR3 region has the DNA TGTGCCAGCAGCCAAGGGATGAGGGAGGGCTATGGCTACACCTTC.

This chain joins TRBV7-8 and TRBJ2-5, with 9 bases identical to TRBD1. Germline trimming cut 3 bases from V and 1 base from J; bases unmatched to any gene: 3. Germline assignment: CDR1 SGHVS and CDR2 FQNEAQ. The CDR3 totals 15 residues. The chain's CDR3 is CASSLDRGSQETQYF. CDR3 DNA sequence: TGTGCCAGCAGCTTGGACAGGGGCTCCCAAGAGACCCAGTACTTC.

The genes are TRBV25-1 and TRBJ1-1, with D unresolved. V lost 7 bases to trimming and J lost 5 bases, with 14 bases between them. CDR1 is MGHDK and CDR2 is SYGVNS in the germline V gene. The CDR3 length is 13 residues. This chain's CDR3 is CASTGSFGTEAFF. The DNA for the CDR3 is TGTGCCAGCACGGGAAGTTTCGGGACTGAAGCTTTCTTT.